The 5 T cell receptor beta chains given below trace back to one sample, sequenced in a study of shared T cell receptors in the human thymus. The table came from immunoSEQ multiplex PCR; TCRdb's copy has only in-frame clones and leaves some out. The sample shows 500,000 to 550,000 clones, around 82% of them seen only once. In addition, the sample was reused for a study of human thymus T cells.

The sample consisted of thymocytes. The receptors stem from a boy in the first two years of life with a congenital heart defect.

This clone showed up just once. The rearrangement links TRBV29-1 to TRBJ2-3; perhaps TRBD1 as D (6 bases). This CDR3 is 15 amino acids long. Trimming shortened V by 1 base and J by 4 bases, and 15 bases separated the two germline ends. Germline loops: CDR1 SQVTM, CDR2 ANQGSEA. The CDR3 loop is CSVEGGQGLADTQYF. CDR3 sequence (DNA): TGCAGCGTTGAAGGGGGGCAGGGGCTGGCAGATACGCAGTATTTT.

V is TRBV13 and J is TRBJ1-2; D call uncertain. Trimming stripped 2 bases from V and 1 base from J, with 11 bases between. In germline, CDR1 is PRHDT, CDR2 FYEKMQ (reference sequence). The CDR3 consists of 15 residues. The CDR3 loop reads CASSLQEERNYGYTF. Written as DNA, the CDR3 is TGTGCCAGCAGCTTACAGGAGGAGCGTAACTATGGCTACACCTTC.

The chain joins TRBV4-3 to TRBJ2-7; 8 bases agree with TRBD2. Germline lookup yields CDR1 LGHNA and CDR2 YSLEER. This CDR3 is 16 amino acids long. Trimming at V came to 0 bases and at J to 3 bases, leaving 7 bases not matched to a gene. CDR3 in amino acids: CASSQEKLAGIYEQYF. DNA for the CDR3: TGCGCCAGCAGCCAAGAGAAGCTAGCGGGTATCTACGAGCAGTACTTC.

The CDR3, as DNA: TGTGCCACCCTCCGGGACATTCAAGAGACCCAGTACTTC. Translated: CATLRDIQETQYF. The chain employs TRBV2 and TRBJ2-5; D may be TRBD1 (6 bases). This CDR3 is built from 13 residues. V was cut by 10 bases and J by 2 bases, with 14 bases left in between. Germline CDR1 SNHLY, CDR2 FYNNEI.

The gene calls are TRBV30 and TRBJ2-1, with D possibly TRBD2 on 6 matching bases. From germline, CDR1 is GTSNPN and CDR2 SVGIG (reference sequence). The CDR3 loop spans 14 amino acids. The V end lost 0 bases, the J end lost 9 bases, and 15 bases lay between the germline ends. CDR3 nucleotide sequence: TGTGCCTGGAGTGTAGGCGGCGGGATAGGTGAGCAGTTCTTC. Its translation is CAWSVGGGIGEQFF.